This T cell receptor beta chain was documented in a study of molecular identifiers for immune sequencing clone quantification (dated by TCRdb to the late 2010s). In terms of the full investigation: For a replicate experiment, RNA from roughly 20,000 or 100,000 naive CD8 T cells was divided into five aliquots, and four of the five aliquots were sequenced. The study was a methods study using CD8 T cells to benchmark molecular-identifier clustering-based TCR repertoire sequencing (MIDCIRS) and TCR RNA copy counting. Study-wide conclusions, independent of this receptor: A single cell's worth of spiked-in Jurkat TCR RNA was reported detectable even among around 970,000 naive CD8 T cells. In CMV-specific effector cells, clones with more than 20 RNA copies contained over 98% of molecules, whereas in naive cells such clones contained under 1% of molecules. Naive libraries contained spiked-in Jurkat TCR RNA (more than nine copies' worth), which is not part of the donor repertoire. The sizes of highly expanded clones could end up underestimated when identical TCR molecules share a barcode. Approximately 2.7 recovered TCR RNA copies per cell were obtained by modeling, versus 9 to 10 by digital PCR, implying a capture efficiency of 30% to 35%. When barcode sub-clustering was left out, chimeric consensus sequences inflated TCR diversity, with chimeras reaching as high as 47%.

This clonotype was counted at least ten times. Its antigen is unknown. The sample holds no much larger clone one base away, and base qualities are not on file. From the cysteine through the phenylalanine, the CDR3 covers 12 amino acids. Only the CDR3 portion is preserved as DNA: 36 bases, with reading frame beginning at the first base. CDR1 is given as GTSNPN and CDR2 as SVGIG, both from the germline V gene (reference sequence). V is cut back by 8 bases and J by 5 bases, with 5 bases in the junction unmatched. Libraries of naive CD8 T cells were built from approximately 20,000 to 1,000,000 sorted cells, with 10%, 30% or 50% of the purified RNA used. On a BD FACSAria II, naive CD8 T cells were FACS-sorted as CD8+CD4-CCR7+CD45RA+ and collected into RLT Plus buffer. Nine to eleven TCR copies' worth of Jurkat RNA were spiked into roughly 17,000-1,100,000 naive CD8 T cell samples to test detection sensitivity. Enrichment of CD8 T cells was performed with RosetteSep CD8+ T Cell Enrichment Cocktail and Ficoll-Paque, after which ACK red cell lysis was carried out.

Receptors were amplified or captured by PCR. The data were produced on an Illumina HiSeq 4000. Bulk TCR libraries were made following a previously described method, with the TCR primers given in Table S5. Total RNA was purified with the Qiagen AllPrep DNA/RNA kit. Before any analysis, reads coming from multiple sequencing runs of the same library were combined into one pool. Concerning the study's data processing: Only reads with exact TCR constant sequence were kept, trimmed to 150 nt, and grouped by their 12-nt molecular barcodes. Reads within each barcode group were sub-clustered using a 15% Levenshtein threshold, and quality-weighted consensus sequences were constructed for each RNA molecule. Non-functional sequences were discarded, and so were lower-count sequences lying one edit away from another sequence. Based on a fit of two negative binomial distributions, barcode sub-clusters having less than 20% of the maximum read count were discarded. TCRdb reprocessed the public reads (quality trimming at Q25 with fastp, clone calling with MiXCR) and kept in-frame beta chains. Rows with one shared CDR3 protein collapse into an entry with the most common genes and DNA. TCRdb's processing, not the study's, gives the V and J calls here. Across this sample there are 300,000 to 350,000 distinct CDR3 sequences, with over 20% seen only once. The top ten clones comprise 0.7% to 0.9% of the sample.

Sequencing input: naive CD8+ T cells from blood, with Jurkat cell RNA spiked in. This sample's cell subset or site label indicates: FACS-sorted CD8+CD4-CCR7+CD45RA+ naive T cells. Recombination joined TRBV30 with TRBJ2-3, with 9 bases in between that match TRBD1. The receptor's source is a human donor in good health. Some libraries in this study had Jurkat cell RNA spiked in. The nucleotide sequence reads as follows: TGTGCCGGACAGGGGACGGTAGATACGCAGTATTTT. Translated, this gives CAGQGTVDTQYF.